This TCR beta chain was identified in a study of blood T cell repertoires in COVID-19. Looking at the study overall: T cells, B-cell-depleted T cells, or PBMCs supplied cDNA or gDNA.

This clone was picked up a small number of times. Generated by immunoSEQ multiplex PCR, the TCRdb table keeps only in-frame clones and is missing some. This repertoire shows more than 45,000 clones, approximately 84% found once; its top ten account for 11% to 15%. Between the trimmed V and J ends, which lost 5 bases and 1 base, there was a span of 10 bases. The CDR3 spans 14 residues. Germline CDR1 and CDR2: SGHAT and FQNNGV. The J gene is TRBJ2-3, the V gene TRBV11-2, with no clear D. The sequence derives from a human donor in a cohort sampled during active COVID-19. The specimen sequenced was peripheral blood. The CDR3, as DNA: TGTGCCAGCAGCCTCCGGTCGGGCACAGATACGCAGTATTTT. Its translation is CASSLRSGTDTQYF.